Each of the 12 T cell receptor beta chains below was sequenced from the same sample in a study of read filtering for tumor transcriptome and immune sequencing. From about 400 ng of RNA, a library with molecular barcoded alpha/delta and beta/gamma adaptors was made. TCRdb reprocessed the reads via MiXCR and lists one record per CDR3 protein. In the table there are tens of thousands of distinct CDR3 sequences, 9.5% to 15% of which are singletons. Sequences were obtained from a population of CD138-negative cells sorted from bone marrow. These receptors were taken from a donor aged 40 or over with multiple myeloma.

There are a few counts of this clonotype. The rearrangement links TRBV20-1 to TRBJ2-2; 12 nucleotides match TRBD2. Germline CDR1 reads DFQATT; CDR2 reads SNEGSKA (reference sequence). Losses at the gene ends were 3 bases for V and 4 bases for J; bases not matched to a gene: 6. This CDR3 is built from 16 residues. In DNA, the CDR3 is TGCAGTGCTAGGGCTAGCGGGAGGGCCATCACCGGGGAGCTGTTTTTT. It is translated as CSARASGRAITGELFF.

With regard to this clonotype: Since a much larger clone is just one base distant, this may be a read error. The J gene is TRBJ2-3, the V gene TRBV29-1; D remains unclear. The CDR3 loop spans 10 amino acids. Germline CDR1 reads SQVTM; CDR2 reads ANQGSEA. V was trimmed by 5 bases and J by 8 bases, leaving 8 bases between them. The CDR3 bases are TGCAGCGTTAGTCCCGGTACGCAGTATTTT. It is translated as CSVSPGTQYF.

The chain recombines TRBV6-5 with TRBJ2-7, with D possibly TRBD2 on 6 matching bases. V was clipped by 9 bases and J by 1 base, with 19 bases between them. The CDR3 sequence is 15 residues long. Germline V gene sequence: CDR1 MNHEY, CDR2 SVGAGI. The CDR3 sequence is CARNPASVSSYEQYF. CDR3 nucleotides: TGTGCCAGGAACCCTGCTAGCGTGAGTTCCTACGAGCAGTACTTC.

The chain combines TRBV7-9 with TRBJ1-1; 8 nucleotides line up with TRBD1. V was pared by 5 bases and J by 4 bases, with 6 bases of the junction left unmatched. The CDR3 has 14 residues. CDR1 and CDR2 (germline): SEHNR, FQNEAQ (reference sequence). Here the CDR3 reads CASSPRQGFTEAFF. In DNA, the CDR3 is TGTGCCAGCAGCCCGAGACAGGGGTTCACTGAAGCTTTCTTT.

V and J are TRBV20-1 and TRBJ2-3; D is unresolved. The germline V gene has CDR1 DFQATT and CDR2 SNEGSKA (reference sequence). The CDR3 is 14 amino acids. Between the trimmed V and J ends, which lost 2 bases and 0 bases, there was a span of 9 bases. CDR3 coding DNA: TGCAGTGCTAGACTGGACGGTAGCACAGATACGCAGTATTTT. Translating gives CSARLDGSTDTQYF.

This clonotype has a count of ten or more. This rearrangement joins TRBV9 to TRBJ2-2, with 10 bases aligning to TRBD1. Germline CDR1 is SGDLS and CDR2 is YYNGEE. The J segment lost 5 bases and the V segment lost 0 bases, leaving 4 bases of the junction unmatched. The CDR3 runs to 16 residues. CDR3 coding DNA: TGTGCCAGCAGCGTAGGGGGACAGGGGCCGACCGGGGAGCTGTTTTTT. Amino acids: CASSVGGQGPTGELFF. Variable domain in full (rest from reference TRBV9 and TRBJ2-2): DSGVTQTPKHLITATGQRVTLRCSPRSGDLSVYWYQQSLDQGLQFLIQYYNGEERAKGNILERFSAQQFPDLHSELNLSSLELGDSALYFCASSVGGQGPTGELFFGEGSRLTVL.

Many counts were recorded for this clonotype. The CDR3 here is CASSFQETQYF. The CDR3 nucleotides read TGTGCCAGCAGCTTCCAAGAGACCCAGTACTTC. The chain couples TRBV11-3 to TRBJ2-5; D gene uncertain. Trimming left V 3 bases short and J 1 base short, with 0 bases between. The CDR3 is made up of 11 amino acids. Per germline, CDR1 SGHNT and CDR2 YENEEA.

In its sample, this clonotype was seen a few times. V and J are TRBV18 and TRBJ2-1; 8 bases line up with TRBD2. The CDR3 is 14 residues long. Trimming took 5 bases from V and 2 from J; bases not matched to a gene: 2. Per germline, CDR1 KGHSH and CDR2 LQKENI. The CDR3 nucleotides read TGTGCCAGCTCAAGCGGGAGCACCTACAATGAGCAGTTCTTC. Its protein is CASSSGSTYNEQFF.

In this sample, this clonotype turned up a few times. The J gene is TRBJ2-4, the V gene TRBV7-2; 12 bases map to TRBD1. This CDR3 spans 16 amino acids. Per germline, CDR1 SGHTA and CDR2 FQGNSA. The ends lost 4 bases at V and 6 bases at J; junction bases unmatched: 7. CDR3 amino acids: CASSSVGQGAGNIQYF. The CDR3 DNA reads as TGTGCCAGCAGCTCCGTGGGACAGGGGGCAGGAAACATTCAGTACTTC.

This clonotype showed up many times. The chain combines TRBV20-1 with TRBJ2-7; 9 bases are a match to TRBD1. The CDR3 consists of 14 residues. With 6 bases clipped from V and 4 bases from J, the junction kept 10 bases outside the gene matches. The germline V gene encodes CDR1 DFQATT and CDR2 SNEGSKA (reference sequence). CDR3 in DNA: TGCAGTGCCACAAAGGGACAGGGCAGTTACGAGCAGTACTTC. It translates to CSATKGQGSYEQYF.

With regard to this clonotype: This CDR3 fails to terminate in the conserved phenylalanine or tryptophan, so it likely reflects a read error. The chain carries TRBV3-1 and TRBJ2-1; 12 nucleotides align to TRBD1. Germline assignment: CDR1 LGHDT and CDR2 YNNKEL (reference sequence). The CDR3 has 15 residues. The DNA of the CDR3 is TGTGCCAGCAGCGCGGGACAGGGGGCCTACAAGGAGCAGTTCCTC. Translated, it gives CASSAGQGAYKEQFL.

By its share, this clonotype is medium-sized (0.01 to 0.1%). The chain carries TRBV29-1 and TRBJ2-1; D is perhaps TRBD1 or TRBD2 (5 bases each). The germline gives CDR1 SQVTM, CDR2 ANQGSEA. The CDR3 is 12 residues long. V was trimmed by 3 bases and J by 8 bases, leaving 11 bases between them. CDR3 sequence (DNA): TGCAGCGTTGATCTAGGGACGGATGAGCAGTTCTTC. It yields the protein CSVDLGTDEQFF.